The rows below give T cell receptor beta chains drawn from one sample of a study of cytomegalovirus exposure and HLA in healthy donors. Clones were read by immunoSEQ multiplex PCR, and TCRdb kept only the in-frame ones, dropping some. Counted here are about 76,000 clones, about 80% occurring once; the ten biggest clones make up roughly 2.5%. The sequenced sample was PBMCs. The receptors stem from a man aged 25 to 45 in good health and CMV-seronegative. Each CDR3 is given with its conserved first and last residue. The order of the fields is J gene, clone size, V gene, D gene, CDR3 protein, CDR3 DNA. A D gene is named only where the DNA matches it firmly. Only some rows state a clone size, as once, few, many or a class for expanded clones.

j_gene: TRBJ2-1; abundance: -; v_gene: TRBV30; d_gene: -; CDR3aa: CALSRGLSYNEQFF; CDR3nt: TGTGCCTTGTCCCGGGGATTATCCTACAATGAGCAGTTCTTC
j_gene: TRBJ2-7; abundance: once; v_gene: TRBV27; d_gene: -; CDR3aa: CASMKARSSYEQYF; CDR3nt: TGTGCCAGCATGAAGGCTAGGAGCTCCTACGAGCAGTACTTC
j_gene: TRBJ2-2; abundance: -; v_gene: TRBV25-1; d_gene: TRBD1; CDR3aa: CASRAGGTGELFF; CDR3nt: TGTGCCAGCAGAGCAGGGGGCACCGGGGAGCTGTTTTTT
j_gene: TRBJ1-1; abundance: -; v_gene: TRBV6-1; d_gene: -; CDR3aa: CASSENRGYTEAFF; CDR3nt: TGTGCCAGCAGTGAAAATAGGGGCTACACTGAAGCTTTCTTT
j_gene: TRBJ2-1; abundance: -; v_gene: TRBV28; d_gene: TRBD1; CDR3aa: CASSLYNQGAGEQFF; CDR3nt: TGTGCCAGCAGTTTATACAACCAGGGGGCGGGTGAGCAGTTCTTC
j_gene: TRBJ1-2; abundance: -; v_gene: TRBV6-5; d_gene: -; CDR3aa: CASGSTNYGYTF; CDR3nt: TGTGCCAGCGGTTCAACTAACTATGGCTACACCTTC
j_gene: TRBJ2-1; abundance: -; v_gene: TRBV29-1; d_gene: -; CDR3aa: CSVRSPRDNEQFF; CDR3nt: TGCAGCGTTCGCTCGCCACGAGACAATGAGCAGTTCTTC
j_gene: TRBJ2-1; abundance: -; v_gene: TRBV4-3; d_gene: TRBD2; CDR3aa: CASSLGLADEQFF; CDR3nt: TGCGCCAGCAGCCTGGGACTAGCGGATGAGCAGTTCTTC
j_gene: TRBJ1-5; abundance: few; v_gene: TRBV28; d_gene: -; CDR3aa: CASIKEQGNQPQHF; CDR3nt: TGTGCCAGCATAAAGGAACAGGGAAATCAGCCCCAGCATTTT
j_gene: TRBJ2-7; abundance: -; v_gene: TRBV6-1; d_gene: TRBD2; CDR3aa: CASTEGAGGYEQYF; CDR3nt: TGTGCCAGCACCGAAGGGGCGGGGGGCTACGAGCAGTACTTC
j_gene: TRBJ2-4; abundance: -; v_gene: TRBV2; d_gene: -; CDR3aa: CASSADSLSKNIQYF; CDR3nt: TGTGCCAGCAGTGCCGACTCTCTGTCCAAAAACATTCAGTACTTC
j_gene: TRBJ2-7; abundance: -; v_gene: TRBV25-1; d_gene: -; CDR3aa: CASSDPTRRSYEQYF; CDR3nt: TGTGCCAGCAGTGACCCGACTAGACGGTCCTACGAGCAGTACTTC
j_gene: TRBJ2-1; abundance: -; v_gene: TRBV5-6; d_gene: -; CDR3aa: CASSSYGTPRNEQFF; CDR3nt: TGTGCCAGCAGCTCCTACGGGACACCCAGAAATGAGCAGTTCTTC
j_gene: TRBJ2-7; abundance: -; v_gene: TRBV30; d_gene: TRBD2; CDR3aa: CAGGLAGVGYEQYF; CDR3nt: TGTGCCGGTGGGCTAGCGGGAGTAGGGTACGAGCAGTACTTC
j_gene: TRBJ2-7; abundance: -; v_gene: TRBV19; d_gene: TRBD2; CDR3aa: CASSIDRLAGFYEQYF; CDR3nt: TGTGCCAGTAGTATAGATCGGCTAGCGGGCTTCTACGAGCAGTACTTC
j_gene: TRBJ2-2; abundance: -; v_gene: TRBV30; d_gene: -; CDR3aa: CAWRMGAHGELFF; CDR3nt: TGTGCCTGGAGGATGGGGGCGCACGGGGAGCTGTTTTTT
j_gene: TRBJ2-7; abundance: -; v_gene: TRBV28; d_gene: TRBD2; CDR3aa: CASSLRLGRAYEQYF; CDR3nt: TGTGCCAGCAGTTTAAGGCTAGGGAGGGCCTACGAGCAGTACTTC
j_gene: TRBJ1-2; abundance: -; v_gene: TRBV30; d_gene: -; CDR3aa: CAWLTQGSMNGYTF; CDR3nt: TGTGCCTGGCTAACCCAGGGTAGTATGAATGGCTACACCTTC
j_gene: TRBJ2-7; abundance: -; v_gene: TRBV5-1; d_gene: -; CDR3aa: CASSQEVRDEQYF; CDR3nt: TGCGCCAGCAGCCAAGAGGTGAGGGACGAGCAGTACTTC
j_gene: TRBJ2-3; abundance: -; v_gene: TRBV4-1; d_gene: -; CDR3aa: CASSPYAGADTQYF; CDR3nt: TGCGCCAGCAGCCCATATGCCGGGGCAGATACGCAGTATTTT
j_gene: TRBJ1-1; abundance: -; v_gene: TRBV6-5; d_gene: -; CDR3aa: CASSYDRRTEAFF; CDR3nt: TGTGCCAGCAGTTACGACAGGCGCACTGAAGCTTTCTTT
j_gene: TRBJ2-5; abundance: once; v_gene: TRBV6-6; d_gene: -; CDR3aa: CASRLAKETQYF; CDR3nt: TGTGCCAGCAGGCTAGCGAAAGAGACCCAGTACTTC
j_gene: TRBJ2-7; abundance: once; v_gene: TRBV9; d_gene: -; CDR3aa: CASRRDGAGHEQYF; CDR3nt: TGTGCCAGCCGCCGGGACGGAGCGGGCCACGAGCAGTACTTC
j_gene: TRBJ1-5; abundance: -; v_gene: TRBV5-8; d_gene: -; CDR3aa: CASSDQGYSNQPQHF; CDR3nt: TGTGCCAGCAGCGACCAGGGATACTCCAATCAGCCCCAGCATTTT
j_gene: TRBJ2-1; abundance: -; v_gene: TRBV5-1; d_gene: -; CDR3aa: CASSYMNNEQFF; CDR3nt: TGCGCCAGCAGCTACATGAACAATGAGCAGTTCTTC
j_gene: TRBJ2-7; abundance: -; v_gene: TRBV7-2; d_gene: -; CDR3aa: CASSLTPQGEQYF; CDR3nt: TGTGCCAGCAGCTTAACCCCTCAGGGCGAGCAGTACTTC
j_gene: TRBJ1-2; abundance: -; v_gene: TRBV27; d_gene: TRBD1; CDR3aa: CASSSIRTGGAAGYTF; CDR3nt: TGTGCCAGCAGTTCTATAAGGACAGGGGGCGCGGCCGGCTACACCTTC
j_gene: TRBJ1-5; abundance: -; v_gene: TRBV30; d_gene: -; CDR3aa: CAWSGISNQPQHF; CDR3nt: TGTGCCTGGAGTGGTATATCGAATCAGCCCCAGCATTTT
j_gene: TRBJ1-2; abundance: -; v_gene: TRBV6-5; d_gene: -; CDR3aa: CASSYSIRDPHGYTF; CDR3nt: TGTGCCAGCAGTTACTCGATCAGGGATCCACATGGCTACACCTTC
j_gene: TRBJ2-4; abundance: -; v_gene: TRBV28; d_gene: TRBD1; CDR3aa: CASSLPTGGQNIQYF; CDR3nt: TGTGCCAGCAGTCTTCCGACAGGGGGCCAAAACATTCAGTACTTC
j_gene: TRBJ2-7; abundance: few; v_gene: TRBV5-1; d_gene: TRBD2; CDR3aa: CASSLAGLEGEQYF; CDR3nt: TGCGCCAGCAGCTTGGCGGGACTAGAAGGGGAGCAGTACTTC
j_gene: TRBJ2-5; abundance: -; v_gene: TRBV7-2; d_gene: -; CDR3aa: CASSLGGPQETQYF; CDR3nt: TGTGCCAGCAGCCTAGGGGGGCCCCAAGAGACCCAGTACTTC
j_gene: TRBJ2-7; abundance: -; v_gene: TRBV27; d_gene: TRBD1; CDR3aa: CASSSLIQGARYEQYF; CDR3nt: TGTGCCAGCAGTTCGCTCATACAGGGGGCGCGGTACGAGCAGTACTTC
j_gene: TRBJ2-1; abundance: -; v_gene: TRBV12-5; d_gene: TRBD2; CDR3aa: CASGPGTSGRGGEQFF; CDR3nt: TGTGCTAGTGGTCCCGGGACTAGCGGGAGAGGCGGTGAGCAGTTCTTC
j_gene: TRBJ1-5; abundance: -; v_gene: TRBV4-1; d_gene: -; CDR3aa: CASSQVLNQPQHF; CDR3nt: TGCGCCAGCAGCCAAGTCCTCAATCAGCCCCAGCATTTT
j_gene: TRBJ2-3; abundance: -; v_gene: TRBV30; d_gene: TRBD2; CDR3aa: CAWRAGGLDTQYF; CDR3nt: TGTGCCTGGAGAGCGGGAGGGCTAGATACGCAGTATTTT